The 8 T cell receptor beta chains reported below all come from one sample, sequenced in a study of read filtering for tumor transcriptome and immune sequencing. Molecular barcoded adaptors covering alpha/delta and beta/gamma chains were used on 400 ng RNA. Using its own MiXCR run on the reads, TCRdb lists one record per CDR3 protein. The sample consists of tens of thousands of distinct CDR3 sequences, roughly 19% of them appearing once. Sequenced sample: a population of CD138-negative cells sorted from bone marrow. Every receptor here comes from a donor at least 40 years old with multiple myeloma.

This clonotype was recorded at least ten times. V is TRBV24-1 and J is TRBJ2-1, with D maybe TRBD2 (5 bases). The V end was cut by 3 bases, the J end by 7 bases, with 24 bases between. The CDR3 is 18 amino acids. Germline V gene data show CDR1 as KGHDR and CDR2 as SFDVKD. The CDR3: CATSDISGSSSGVNEQFF. Here the CDR3 DNA reads TGTGCCACCAGTGATATAAGCGGAAGCAGTAGTGGAGTAAATGAGCAGTTCTTC.

This clonotype occurred many times. This rearrangement joins TRBV20-1 to TRBJ1-2; possible D gene TRBD1, 6 bases. V lost 3 bases and J 5 bases, leaving 10 bases between the germline ends. This CDR3 region has 12 residues. CDR1 and CDR2 from the germline V gene are DFQATT and SNEGSKA (reference sequence). The DNA of the CDR3 is TGCAGTGCTAGTAGACAGGCGTATGGCTACACCTTC. Translation: CSASRQAYGYTF.

In this sample, this clonotype turned up many times. This chain links TRBV5-1 with TRBJ2-5; D unclear. The CDR3 is 13 residues long. The V gene lost 0 bases and the J gene lost 2 bases, with 5 bases spanning the gap. Germline loops: CDR1 SGHRS, CDR2 YFSETQ. CDR3 coding DNA: TGCGCCAGCAGCTTGGAAACACAAGAGACCCAGTACTTC. This codes for CASSLETQETQYF.

This clonotype was counted at least ten times. This chain links TRBV3-1 with TRBJ2-2; weak D call: TRBD2 (5 bases). This CDR3 spans 14 amino acids. CDR1 and CDR2 (germline): LGHDT, YNNKEL (reference sequence). The V gene lost 3 bases and the J gene lost 6 bases, with 11 bases spanning the gap. CDR3 amino acids: CASSQLATPGELFF. CDR3 nucleotides: TGTGCCAGCAGCCAGCTAGCAACACCCGGGGAGCTGTTTTTT.

Many counts were recorded for this clonotype. The rearrangement joins TRBV7-3 to TRBJ2-1; 7 bases line up with TRBD2. The V gene end was trimmed by 0 bases and the J gene end by 6 bases; junction bases not matched to a gene: 11. Germline CDR1 reads SGHTA; CDR2 reads FQGTGA. The CDR3 extends over 17 amino acids. CDR3 sequence (DNA): TGTGCCAGCAGCTTAACGCCAGGGCGGGAGATTCCCAATGAGCAGTTCTTC. This codes for CASSLTPGREIPNEQFF.

This clonotype showed up just a few times. The chain employs TRBV7-4 and TRBJ1-5, with D possibly matching TRBD1 (5 bases). CDR1 SGHVT and CDR2 SQSDAQ come from the germline V gene. Trimming stripped 1 base from V and 7 bases from J, with 20 bases between. CDR3 length: 17 residues. CDR3 amino acids: CASSLDWTSRTRQPQHF. The CDR3 nucleotides read TGTGCCAGCAGCTTAGATTGGACATCCCGAACCAGGCAGCCCCAGCATTTT.

This clonotype was detected many times. The chain employs TRBV12-3 or TRBV12-4 and TRBJ2-7; possibly TRBD2 for D (5 bases). Trimming shortened V by 5 bases and J by 7 bases, and 9 bases separated the two germline ends. This CDR3 region has 11 residues. As DNA, the CDR3 is TGTGCCAGCAGTAATAGGAGGGAGCAGTACTTC. This sequence encodes CASSNRREQYF.

Comment on this clonotype: The final CDR3 position lacks the conserved phenylalanine or tryptophan, pointing to a likely read error. The CDR3 loop reads CASKHGRNNPSTEAFS. The DNA of the CDR3 is TGTGCCAGCAAACACGGGAGAAACAACCCGAGCACTGAAGCTTTCTCT. This chain connects TRBV12-3 or TRBV12-4 to TRBJ1-1; D gene uncertain. The CDR3 contains 16 residues. Trimming shortened V by 7 bases and J by 4 bases, and 22 bases separated the two germline ends.